The rows below give T cell receptor beta chains drawn from one sample of a study of T-cell memory formation after mild COVID-19. One entry per CDR3 protein results from TCRdb running MiXCR on the 5' RACE reads. This repertoire shows fewer than 350,000 distinct CDR3 sequences, roughly 8.2% found once; its top ten account for roughly 23%. Sequences were obtained from PBMCs or a T cell subset sorted from them (not recorded which). These TCRs come from a man aged 18 to 35 who had mild COVID-19 (a few samples of this study predate the infection). Cell type and time point are not known. CDR3s include the opening cysteine and the closing phenylalanine or tryptophan. The D gene is left open where the match is weak. Expanded clones get a size class; other rows say once, few or many, or leave the size out.

v_gene	d_gene	abundance	j_gene	CDR3nt	CDR3aa
TRBV29-1	TRBD1	NA	TRBJ2-5	TGCAGCGTTGTCAGGGGGCAAGAGACCCAGTACTTC	CSVVRGQETQYF
TRBV9	NA	NA	TRBJ2-1	TGTGCCAGCAGCGTAGCTAGGTCCTACAATGAGCAGTTCTTC	CASSVARSYNEQFF
TRBV15	NA	NA	TRBJ2-5	TGTGCCACCAGCGCCCCTCCCGGAAGAGGGGGAATCCAAGAGACCCAGTACTTC	CATSAPPGRGGIQETQYF
TRBV4-3	NA	many	TRBJ2-6	TGCGCCAGCAGCCAAGAGACAGGCTCTGGGGCCAACGTCCTGACTTTC	CASSQETGSGANVLTF
TRBV7-9	TRBD2	many	TRBJ2-3	TGTGCCAGCAGCGCGACTAGCGGGAACACAGATACGCAGTATTTT	CASSATSGNTDTQYF
TRBV6-6	NA	NA	TRBJ1-5	TGTGCCAGCAGCTACGACAATCAGCCCCAGCATTTT	CASSYDNQPQHF
TRBV5-1	TRBD2	few	TRBJ2-3	TGCGCCAGCAGATCCGGGACTAGCGGGGGGACAGATACGCAGTATTTT	CASRSGTSGGTDTQYF
TRBV7-9	TRBD2	many	TRBJ2-1	TGTGCCAGCAGCCCCCCGGGACTAGCGGTTGTGCAGTTCTTC	CASSPPGLAVVQFF
TRBV6-5	NA	NA	TRBJ2-2	TGTGCCAGCAGTTCCATCCCCCCAGGTCAGGGGGGGGAGCTGTTTTTT	CASSSIPPGQGGELFF
TRBV7-2	NA	few	TRBJ1-1	TGTGCCAGCAGCGCAGCAAGGGAGGACAGGAACACTGAAGCTTTCTTT	CASSAAREDRNTEAFF
TRBV7-8	TRBD1	NA	TRBJ1-2	TGTGCCAGCAGCTCAGACAGGGTAGCTAACTATGGCTACACCTTC	CASSSDRVANYGYTF
TRBV12-3/TRBV12-4	TRBD1	few	TRBJ1-2	TGTGCCAGCACCGGAGGACAGGGGAACTATGGCTACACCTTC	CASTGGQGNYGYTF
TRBV24-1	TRBD1	many	TRBJ2-2	TGTGCCACCGGGACAGGGGACACCGGGGAGCTGTTTTTT	CATGTGDTGELFF
TRBV20-1	NA	many	TRBJ2-3	TGCAGTGCTAGGGACAGCTGGGGCACAGATACGCAGTATTTT	CSARDSWGTDTQYF
TRBV6-2/TRBV6-3	NA	NA	TRBJ2-3	TGTGCCAGCACCCAGACTGATACAGATACGCAGTATTTT	CASTQTDTDTQYF
TRBV5-1	NA	few	TRBJ1-1	TGCGCCAGCAGGGTCTCCACTGAAGCTTTCTTT	CASRVSTEAFF
TRBV5-1	NA	few	TRBJ1-3	TGCGCCAGTTCTCTTGACAGGTCCTCCTCTGGAAACACCATATATTTT	CASSLDRSSSGNTIYF
TRBV15	NA	NA	TRBJ1-1	TGTGCCACCAGCAGAGACACCATGGTGAGGGGCGCGGAGGCTTTCTTT	CATSRDTMVRGAEAFF
TRBV10-3	NA	many	TRBJ1-2	TGTGCCATCAGTGACTCAGGGGACGACATTCGGGGCTACACCTTC	CAISDSGDDIRGYTF
TRBV24-1	TRBD1	NA	TRBJ2-1	TGTGCCACCAGTGATCGTGGACAGGGACGCGATGAGCAGTTCTTC	CATSDRGQGRDEQFF
TRBV24-1	NA	few	TRBJ2-2	TGTGCCACCAGTGATGCCGGGTCCCCGACCGGGGAGCTGTTTTTT	CATSDAGSPTGELFF
TRBV4-2	TRBD1	many	TRBJ2-7	TGTGCCAGCAGCCAATCGGACAGGGGGATCGTCTACGAGCAGTACTTC	CASSQSDRGIVYEQYF
TRBV5-1	TRBD1	NA	TRBJ2-2	TGCGCCAGCAGCTTCCGGGACAGAAACACCGGGGAGCTGTTTTTT	CASSFRDRNTGELFF
TRBV5-1	NA	many	TRBJ2-3	TGCGCCAGCAGCTTGGATAGTCCCGCAGGAGATACGCAGTATTTT	CASSLDSPAGDTQYF
TRBV11-2	NA	NA	TRBJ1-1	TGTGCCAGCAGCTGGAGGACGGGGAACACTGAAGCTTTCTTT	CASSWRTGNTEAFF
TRBV6-2/TRBV6-3	TRBD1	NA	TRBJ2-1	TGTGCCAGCAGTTACACCGGGACAGGGAATGAGCAGTTCTTC	CASSYTGTGNEQFF
TRBV11-2	TRBD1	few	TRBJ2-5	TGTGCCAGCAGCATCGGATTGACAGGGGCAGAGACCCAGTACTTC	CASSIGLTGAETQYF
TRBV5-1	NA	NA	TRBJ2-7	TGCGCCAGCAGCTTGGCCTCGGCAGACGAGCAGTACTTC	CASSLASADEQYF
TRBV7-9	NA	many	TRBJ1-2	TGTGCCAGCAGCAACAGCCTAGGCGGCTACACCTTC	CASSNSLGGYTF
TRBV18	NA	many	TRBJ2-1	TGTGCCAGCTCACGACCGGGGGCAGGGAAGGGCAATGAGCAGTTCTTC	CASSRPGAGKGNEQFF
TRBV20-1	NA	few	TRBJ2-7	TGCAGTGCTAGAGATGGGGGAACCTACGAGCAGTACTTC	CSARDGGTYEQYF
TRBV7-8	NA	few	TRBJ1-5	TGTGCCAGCAGTCAGGGTCGATATCAGCCCCAGCATTTT	CASSQGRYQPQHF
TRBV9	TRBD1	NA	TRBJ1-5	TGTGCCAGCAGCGGACAGCGGGGAGGGGGCGATCAGCCCCAGCATTTT	CASSGQRGGGDQPQHF
TRBV5-1	NA	few	TRBJ1-2	TGCGCCAGCAGCTTCGAGGGGCTTCTCTTCTATGGCTACACCTTC	CASSFEGLLFYGYTF
TRBV5-1	NA	few	TRBJ2-3	TGCGCCAGCAGCTTAGACAGCTATACGCAGTATTTT	CASSLDSYTQYF
TRBV4-3	TRBD2	NA	TRBJ2-5	TGCGCCAGCAGCCCCCTCCCCGGGGGGGCGGAGACCCAGTACTTC	CASSPLPGGAETQYF
TRBV27	NA	NA	TRBJ2-2	TGTGCCAGCGGACCCTTGGGCAGCACCGGGGAGCTGTTTTTT	CASGPLGSTGELFF
TRBV7-2	TRBD1	NA	TRBJ1-4	TGTGCCAGCAGCTACGCAGGGGGCAATGAAAAACTGTTTTTT	CASSYAGGNEKLFF
TRBV28	NA	NA	TRBJ1-5	TGTGCCAGCAGTTTCCCGGGGGATCAGCCCCAGCATTTT	CASSFPGDQPQHF
TRBV12-3/TRBV12-4	TRBD1	few	TRBJ2-1	TGTGCCAGCAGTTCAAAGGACAGGGCCACCTACAATGAGCAGTTCTTC	CASSSKDRATYNEQFF
TRBV12-3/TRBV12-4	TRBD1	NA	TRBJ2-5	TGTGCCAGCAGTTTCTTTGGGACAGAAGAGACCCAGTACTTC	CASSFFGTEETQYF
TRBV5-4	TRBD1	NA	TRBJ1-1	TGTGCCAGCAGCTTGGCCGAAAACAGGGGTACTTTCTTT	CASSLAENRGTFF
TRBV6-2/TRBV6-3	NA	many	TRBJ1-5	TGTGCCAGCGGTTACACGGCGTATCAGCCCCAGCATTTT	CASGYTAYQPQHF
TRBV12-3/TRBV12-4	NA	many	TRBJ1-6	TGTGCCAGCAGCCATGGGGTATTGTATAATTCACCCCTCCACTTT	CASSHGVLYNSPLHF
TRBV9	NA	once	TRBJ2-3	TGTGCCAGCAGCGTAGTCGCACCCCCAGATACGCAGTATTTT	CASSVVAPPDTQYF
TRBV12-3/TRBV12-4	TRBD1	few	TRBJ1-2	TGTGCCAGCAGTACAACCGGGACAGGATATGGCTACACCTTC	CASSTTGTGYGYTF
TRBV27	NA	NA	TRBJ1-4	TGTGCCAGCAGTTTACCAGACAGGCGAGGTTCTAATGAAAAACTGTTTTTT	CASSLPDRRGSNEKLFF
TRBV10-1	NA	many	TRBJ2-3	TGCGCCAGCAGTGAAGGGGGGGCTGATACGCAGTATTTT	CASSEGGADTQYF
TRBV20-1	TRBD1	many	TRBJ1-2	TGCAGTGCTGGGACAGGGGGCGCGTGGGGCTACACCTTC	CSAGTGGAWGYTF
TRBV19	NA	many	TRBJ2-3	TGTGCCAGTAGTCCCATGGGAGGCGATACGCAGTATTTT	CASSPMGGDTQYF
TRBV5-1	NA	NA	TRBJ2-4	TGCGCCAGCAGCACCCCAGGGGCGGTGAAAAACATTCAGTACTTC	CASSTPGAVKNIQYF
TRBV4-2	NA	NA	TRBJ2-7	TGTGCCAGCAGCCAAGTAATTAAACCGGGCGGCTACGAGCAGTACTTC	CASSQVIKPGGYEQYF
TRBV6-5	NA	few	TRBJ1-4	TGTGCCAGCAGTTACGACAGAGAAAAACTGTTTTTT	CASSYDREKLFF
TRBV23-1	TRBD1	few	TRBJ2-3	TGCGCCAGCAGTCAATCGACAGGGGAGGCAGATACGCAGTATTTT	CASSQSTGEADTQYF
TRBV20-1	NA	NA	TRBJ2-3	TGCAGTGCTAGAGATCCGGCCCCAGATACGCAGTATTTT	CSARDPAPDTQYF
TRBV12-3/TRBV12-4	TRBD1	NA	TRBJ2-7	TGTGCCAGCACCCAGTGGACAGGGGGCGTCGCCTACGAGCAGTACTTC	CASTQWTGGVAYEQYF
TRBV4-1	NA	few	TRBJ1-1	TGCGCCAGCAGCCAAGATATTACCCGCCGGAACACTGAAGCTTTCTTT	CASSQDITRRNTEAFF
TRBV6-1	NA	few	TRBJ1-6	TGTGCCAGCATTGAGGAGGTTTCCTATAATTCACCCCTCCACTTT	CASIEEVSYNSPLHF
TRBV20-1	NA	NA	TRBJ1-1	TGCAGTGCTTCAGGGAATTCGAACACTGAAGCTTTCTTT	CSASGNSNTEAFF